This T cell receptor (beta chain) was captured in a study of cytomegalovirus exposure and HLA in healthy donors. The PCR employed 60 Vbeta primers together with 13 Jbeta primers. Method: immunoSEQ multiplex PCR; TCRdb's copy keeps in-frame clones and lacks some. This sample's table has roughly 73,000 clones. Trimming cost V 7 bases and J 0 bases; bases outside gene matches: 5. In germline, CDR1 is SNHLY, CDR2 FYNNEI. CDR3 length: 15 amino acids. The chain uses TRBV2 and TRBJ2-2; 7 bases are shared with TRBD1. Material for sequencing was PBMCs. This receptor was obtained from a female donor in good health and CMV-seropositive. The CDR3 DNA reads as TGTGCCAGCACCCTACAGGGGCCGAACACCGGGGAGCTGTTTTTT. It codes for CASTLQGPNTGELFF.